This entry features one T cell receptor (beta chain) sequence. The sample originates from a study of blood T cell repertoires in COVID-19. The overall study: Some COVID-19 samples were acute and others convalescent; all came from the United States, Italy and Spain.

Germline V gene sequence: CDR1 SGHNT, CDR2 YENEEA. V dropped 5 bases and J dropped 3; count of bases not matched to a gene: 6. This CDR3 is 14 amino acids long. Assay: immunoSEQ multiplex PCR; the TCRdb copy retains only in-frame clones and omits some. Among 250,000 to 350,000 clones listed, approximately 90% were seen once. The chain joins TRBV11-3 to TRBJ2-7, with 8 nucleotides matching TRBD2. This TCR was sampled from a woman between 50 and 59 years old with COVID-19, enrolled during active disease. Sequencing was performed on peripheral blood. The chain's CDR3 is CASSRGGSYYEQYF. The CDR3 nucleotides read TGTGCCAGCAGCCGGGGGGGCAGCTACTACGAGCAGTACTTC.